The rows below give T cell receptor beta chains drawn from one sample of a study of control samples from healthy donors and cancer patients. Sequencing used immunoSEQ multiplex PCR; TCRdb keeps in-frame clones, though not all of them. This sample has 70,000 to 100,000 clones, with approximately 91% found just once. The source material was blood. These TCRs come from a woman aged 55-75 years in good health. Both conserved end residues are part of each CDR3.

CDR3 protein,J gene,V gene
CASSSEARGYTF,TRBJ1-2,TRBV7-9
CSVEAGDGYTF,TRBJ1-2,TRBV29-1
CASSKGNGETTYNSPLHF,TRBJ1-6,TRBV21-1
CASSEGRRNQPQHF,TRBJ1-5,TRBV6-2/TRBV6-3
CASSVDRGDYNSPLHF,TRBJ1-6,TRBV9
CAWSTLAQTQYF,TRBJ2-5,TRBV30
CASIFRADLNYGYTF,TRBJ1-2,TRBV11-2
CASNPAGGANVLTF,TRBJ2-6,TRBV6-2/TRBV6-3
CASSPDQGNTIYF,TRBJ1-3,TRBV18
CASSKTSGMSSYNEQFF,TRBJ2-1,TRBV5-6
CASSYIPTGTDTQYF,TRBJ2-3,TRBV27
CASSGTWRGTDTQYF,TRBJ2-3,TRBV5-1
CASSTGTSGGERFETQYF,TRBJ2-5,TRBV2
CASRRLAGGEQFF,TRBJ2-1,TRBV2
CASSLDLSIRTEAFF,TRBJ1-1,TRBV7-8